This T cell receptor beta chain was sequenced during a study of T cells after yellow fever vaccination (dated by TCRdb to between 2019 and 2020). With regard to the full study: Libraries from fractions with low cell numbers were prepared with the SMART-Seq v4 Ultra Low Input RNA kit. Bulk TCR alpha and beta repertoires were sequenced longitudinally to track T-cell clones before and after primary and booster YFV17D yellow fever vaccination. Two healthy male donors made up the cohort, one aged 18 to 29 years and the other aged 30 to 39 years. Blood was drawn at multiple timepoints before and after primary and secondary immunization, with bulk PBMC replicates and cell subsets isolated. Beyond this particular receptor, the publication reports: Most clones expanded after primary vaccination (almost 97% of CD4 and roughly 90% of CD8) were re-detected after the booster, suggesting that broad memory maintenance occurred. A small share of clonotypes was detected in both CD4 and CD8 compartments, with the overlap likely arising from convergent recombination. Computational filtering was needed because FACS-sorted repertoires could contain abundant contaminating clonotypes from the bulk population. The study included only a couple of donors, which limits how far the findings can be generalized. Compared with the primary T-cell response, the secondary T-cell response was faster but weaker, reaching its peak on day 5 rather than on day 15.

This clonotype was detected ten times or more. Its antigen target is currently unknown. No much larger clonotype is one base removed from it; base qualities were not supplied. This sample's treatment or condition label indicates: live attenuated yellow fever vaccine strain. At each blood-draw timepoint, two biological replicates of bulk PBMCs were obtained. A standard Ficoll-Paque protocol was used to isolate PBMCs from peripheral blood. TriZol was used to extract RNA from bulk PBMCs, CD4 and CD8 fractions, and dextramer-positive and dextramer-negative fractions. The sequencing machine was an Illumina NovaSeq 6000. Synthesis of TCR cDNA relied on 5'RACE template switching, a step that introduced a universal primer site along with unique molecular identifiers. Priming of cDNA synthesis was performed from both the TCR alpha and TCR beta constant segments. Library amplification used two PCR steps, and the second PCR step added sample barcodes and sequencing adapters. Sequencing of the libraries was done on either Illumina HiSeq 2500 (2x100 bp) or NovaSeq (2x150 bp). In the authors' own workflow: Reads were demultiplexed and collapsed into UMI consensus sequences with MIGEC, and V(D)J alignment was performed with MiXCR. Vaccine-responding clonotypes were identified with edgeR using replicate PBMC samples, with FDR below 0.01 and a log2 fold change above 5 up to day 15 being required. Bulk clonotypes were assigned CD4 or CD8 identity according to which sequenced CD4 or CD8 repertoire held them at higher abundance. The public reads were run again by TCRdb, first through fastp at Q25 and then through MiXCR, and only productive beta chains were kept. CDR3 protein sequences are deduplicated, and each keeps its most common genes and DNA. TCRdb, not the original authors, processed these V and J calls. The sample contains a few hundred thousand distinct CDR3 sequences, roughly a sixth of them found a single time. The top ten hold roughly a sixth of the sample.

Specimen: PBMCs, collected before the yellow fever booster vaccination. The clonotype was recovered from a man aged 18-30 years who received the YFV17D yellow fever vaccine.

The nucleotide sequence reads TGCAGTGCTAGGTCAGAGACCCAGTACTTC. Its translation reads: CSARSETQYF. The chain is made from TRBV20-1 and TRBJ2-5, with no reliable assignment of the D segment. V lost 3 bases and J lost 4 bases; the stretch between them is 3 bases long. CDR1 DFQATT and CDR2 SNEGSKA are derived from the germline V gene (reference sequence). The CDR3 holds 10 amino acids from the cysteine to the phenylalanine. The DNA shown is the 30-base CDR3, in frame from base 1.